This T cell receptor (beta chain) was recovered during a study of T cells in Graves' hyperthyroidism and ophthalmopathy. Study results and limitations: Most expanded thyroid clonotypes above 0.001 recurred in blood.

Germline CDR1 is LGHDT and CDR2 is YNNKEL (reference sequence). The length of the CDR3 is 13 residues. V lost 6 bases, J lost 8 bases, and 16 bases lay in between. Authors of the study amplified TCR beta CDR3 regions from RNA transcripts. The HTBI primer set served for first-round RT-PCR of the TCR CDR3. Each CDR3 protein gets one entry after TCRdb re-called the multiplex PCR reads with MiXCR. The table records about 520,000 distinct CDR3 sequences, around a quarter of them present only once. Enrolled ophthalmopathy patients presented with a Clinical Activity Score of at least 3, a NOSPECS grade of at least 4, and disease duration under 3 months. The study left out patients who had uncontrolled infection, other autoimmune disease, pregnancy or lactation. PBMCs were collected from an approximately 9 ml volume of fresh peripheral blood. This clonotype came up many times. Its antigen is as yet unknown.

The clonotype comes from a woman in her twenties or thirties with Graves' ophthalmopathy. The specimen was blood. This sequence joins TRBV3-1 and TRBJ1-1; D remains ambiguous. The DNA of the CDR3 is TGTGCCAGCAGTCCTCCGGGAGCCGTCGAAGCTTTCTTT. It specifies CASSPPGAVEAFF.